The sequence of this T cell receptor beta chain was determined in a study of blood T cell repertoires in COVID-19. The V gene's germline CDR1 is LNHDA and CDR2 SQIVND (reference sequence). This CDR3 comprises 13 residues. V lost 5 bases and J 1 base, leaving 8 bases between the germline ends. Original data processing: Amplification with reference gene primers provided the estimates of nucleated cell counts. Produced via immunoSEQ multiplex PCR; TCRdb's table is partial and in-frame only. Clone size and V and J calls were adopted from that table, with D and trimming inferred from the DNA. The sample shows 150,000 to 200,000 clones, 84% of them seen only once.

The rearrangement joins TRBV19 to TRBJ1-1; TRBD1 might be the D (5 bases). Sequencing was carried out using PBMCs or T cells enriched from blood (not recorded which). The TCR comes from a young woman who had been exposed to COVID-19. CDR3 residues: CASSHQGNTEAFF. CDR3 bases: TGTGCCAGTAGTCATCAGGGGAACACTGAAGCTTTCTTT.